The 11 T cell receptor beta chains presented below share a single source sample, sequenced in a study of T cell responses to AZD1222 COVID-19 vaccine. Assay used: immunoSEQ multiplex PCR; TCRdb lists only in-frame clones, some missing. The table lists around 130,000 clones, approximately 92% of them singletons, with around 1.9% in the top ten. Here the sequenced sample was peripheral blood, taken 28 days after the second AZD1222 dose. Receptors originate from an adult who received the AZD1222 COVID-19 vaccine.

The chain links TRBV7-9 to TRBJ2-7; weak D call: TRBD1 (5 bases). This CDR3 is built from 13 residues. V shed 4 bases and J shed 0 bases, with 7 bases lying between them. Per germline, CDR1 SEHNR and CDR2 FQNEAQ (reference sequence). The CDR3 DNA follows: TGTGCCAGCAGCTACGACAGCTCCTACGAGCAGTACTTC. Translated, it gives CASSYDSSYEQYF.

This chain links TRBV5-8 with TRBJ1-5; maybe TRBD1 (5 bases). This CDR3 has 13 amino acids. CDR1 and CDR2 from the germline V gene are SGHTS and YDEGEE. With 3 bases removed from V and 7 bases from J, the gap between germline ends came to 11 bases. The CDR3 region is CASSSYRDQPQHF. The CDR3 region has the DNA TGTGCCAGCAGCTCCTATCGGGACCAGCCCCAGCATTTT.

The gene calls are TRBV7-2 and TRBJ1-5; a possible D gene is TRBD1 (6 bases). V was trimmed by 1 base and J by 7 bases, leaving 20 bases between them. The CDR3 has 17 residues. Germline lookup yields CDR1 SGHTA and CDR2 FQGNSA. The CDR3 protein is CASSLGWGQAVWQPQHF. The CDR3 bases are TGTGCCAGCAGCTTAGGATGGGGACAAGCGGTGTGGCAGCCCCAGCATTTT.

The CDR3 coding sequence is TGTGCCATCAGTGAGTCGACAACCGGCGAGACCCAGTACTTC. It translates to CAISESTTGETQYF. The V call is TRBV10-3, the J call TRBJ2-5, with unresolved D. The CDR3 runs to 14 residues. CDR1 is ENHRY, CDR2 SYGVKD, per germline. V dropped 0 bases and J dropped 5 bases, with 10 bases sitting between them.

V gene TRBV10-3 combines with J gene TRBJ1-2; TRBD1 is a possible D gene (5 bases). The germline V and J ends were trimmed by 4 bases and 7 bases, with 13 bases remaining between them. The CDR3 loop spans 13 amino acids. Germline CDR1 reads ENHRY; CDR2 reads SYGVKD. DNA of the CDR3: TGTGCCATCAGTGGGGGGACCACAAGTGGCTACACCTTC. It encodes CAISGGTTSGYTF.

The chain is built from TRBV24-1 and TRBJ1-2; a possible D gene is TRBD1 (5 bases). Germline CDR1 is KGHDR and CDR2 is SFDVKD. Between the trimmed V and J ends, which lost 7 bases and 5 bases, there was a span of 25 bases. The CDR3 has 17 amino acids. CDR3 residues: CATSRPGPTSGKYGYTF. CDR3 sequence (DNA): TGTGCCACCAGCCGACCGGGACCGACATCGGGGAAATATGGCTACACCTTC.

The rearrangement joins TRBV10-3 to TRBJ2-2; tentatively, D is TRBD1 (6 bases). The germline V gene encodes CDR1 ENHRY and CDR2 SYGVKD. Trimming left V 3 bases short and J 4 bases short, with 9 bases between. The CDR3 contains 14 residues. The CDR3 DNA sequence: TGTGCCATCAGTGACAGGGGATCCACCGGGGAGCTGTTTTTT. Protein product: CAISDRGSTGELFF.

The chain joins TRBV7-3 to TRBJ1-1; 8 bases align to TRBD1. CDR3 length equals 14 residues. Per germline, CDR1 SGHTA and CDR2 FQGTGA. J lost 4 bases, V lost 4 bases, and 5 bases had no gene match. CDR3 loop: CASSSTGEGTEAFF. The CDR3 DNA sequence: TGTGCCAGCAGCTCGACAGGGGAAGGCACTGAAGCTTTCTTT.

In its sample, this clone was seen once. The chain joins TRBV7-2 to TRBJ1-1, with 7 bases lining up with TRBD1. The CDR3 runs 15 residues. Germline CDR1 is SGHTA and CDR2 is FQGNSA. Trimming cost V 5 bases and J 5 bases; bases outside gene matches: 11. This CDR3 reads CASSDDRARGTEAFF. CDR3 DNA sequence: TGTGCCAGCAGCGACGACAGGGCGCGGGGTACTGAAGCTTTCTTT.

The chain employs TRBV7-6 and TRBJ1-2; tentative D call: TRBD1 (5 bases). Trimming left V 5 bases short and J 1 base short, with 14 bases between. The CDR3 has 15 residues. Germline loops: CDR1 SGHVS, CDR2 FNYEAQ. CDR3 sequence reads: CASSLGTDINYGYTF. The CDR3 DNA reads as TGTGCCAGCAGCCTCGGGACGGATATTAACTATGGCTACACCTTC.

This clone was observed a single time. The chain carries TRBV28 and TRBJ1-5; D may be TRBD1 (6 bases). Trimming took 8 bases from V and 7 from J, leaving 18 bases between them. Germline assignment: CDR1 MDHEN and CDR2 SYDVKM. The CDR3 is 14 amino acids. The CDR3 DNA is TGTGCCAGCCAAACTCTGGGGGCGGAACAGCCCCAGCATTTT. Translated: CASQTLGAEQPQHF. Looking up the rest from reference TRBV28 and TRBJ1-5 gives the full variable domain: DVKVTQSSRYLVKRTGEKVFLECVQDMDHENMFWYRQDPGLGLRLIYFSYDVKMKEKGDIPEGYSVSREKKERFSLILESASTNQTSMYLCASQTLGAEQPQHFGDGTRLSIL.